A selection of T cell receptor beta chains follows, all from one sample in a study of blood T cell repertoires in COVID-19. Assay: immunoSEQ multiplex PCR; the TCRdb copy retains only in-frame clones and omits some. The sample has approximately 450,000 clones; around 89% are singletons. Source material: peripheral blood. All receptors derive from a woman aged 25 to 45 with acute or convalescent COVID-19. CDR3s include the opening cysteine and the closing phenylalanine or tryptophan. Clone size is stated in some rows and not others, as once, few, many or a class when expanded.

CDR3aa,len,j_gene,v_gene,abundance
CASRGQGVPAEAFF,14,TRBJ1-1,TRBV2,few
CASSPGSGYEQYF,13,TRBJ2-7,TRBV5-6,NA
CASSQDVLDTQYF,13,TRBJ2-3,TRBV3-1/TRBV3-2,NA
CASSERDSRRYYGYTF,16,TRBJ1-2,TRBV2,few
CASSITIPLLELYGYTF,17,TRBJ1-2,TRBV19,once
CASSLGDTSYNEQFF,15,TRBJ2-1,TRBV5-1,NA
CASSHLAGARFNEQFF,16,TRBJ2-1,TRBV5-6,NA
CASSEWAKSSYNEQFF,16,TRBJ2-1,TRBV6-1,once
CASSLFGGGNTIYF,14,TRBJ1-3,TRBV5-5,NA
CASSLDFAGEGYEQYF,16,TRBJ2-7,TRBV5-1,once
CSVEEQADYGYTF,13,TRBJ1-2,TRBV29-1,once
CASSLSNSGAYEQYF,15,TRBJ2-7,TRBV7-9,few
CASSKVGTGALGNEQFF,17,TRBJ2-1,TRBV21-1,NA
CASSLLGAGGYGYTF,15,TRBJ1-2,TRBV5-6,NA
CASRYGQGNTGELFF,15,TRBJ2-2,TRBV5-1,NA
CASSLMVRGSRNEQFF,16,TRBJ2-1,TRBV7-9,NA
CASRGRGWHQPQHF,14,TRBJ1-5,TRBV19,NA